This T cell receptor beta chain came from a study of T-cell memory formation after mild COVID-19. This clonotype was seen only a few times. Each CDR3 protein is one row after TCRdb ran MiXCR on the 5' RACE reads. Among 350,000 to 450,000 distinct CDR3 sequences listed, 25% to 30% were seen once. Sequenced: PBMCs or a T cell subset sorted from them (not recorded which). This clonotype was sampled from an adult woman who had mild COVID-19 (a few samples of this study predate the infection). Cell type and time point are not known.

CDR3 sequence: CASSPIQGVGLFF. The CDR3 DNA reads TGTGCCAGCAGTCCCATACAGGGAGTCGGGCTGTTTTTT. The J gene is TRBJ2-2, the V gene TRBV12-3 or TRBV12-4, with a possible D match to TRBD1 (6 bases). V was shortened by 5 bases and J by 13 bases, with 17 bases between the two germline ends. The CDR3 spans 13 residues.